This TCR beta chain comes out of a study of brain T cells in children with intractable seizures. Germline assignment: CDR1 MNHEY and CDR2 SMNVEV (reference sequence). The CDR3 is made up of 19 amino acids. V shed 5 bases, J shed 1 base, and the junction held 10 bases outside the gene matches. As concerns this clone: The antigen is undetermined.

Sequencing was performed with immunoSEQ multiplex PCR; in TCRdb, only in-frame clones are kept and a portion is missing. The data show around 80,000 clones, with under 95% seen just once and approximately 24% held by the top ten. Only cases whose brain tissue showed the highest T cell transcript signatures were sequenced. General study points: Viral specificity was inferred only from CDR3 similarity; HCMV serostatus was unknown.

The sequenced sample was peripheral blood, obtained at surgery. J is TRBJ2-1 and V is TRBV27; the match to TRBD2 covers 14 bases. This TCR derives from a girl aged 2 to 10 with Rasmussen encephalitis and intractable seizures. The CDR3 DNA reads TGTGCCAGCAGTACGGGACTAGCGGGGGAATTTAGGTCCTACAATGAGCAGTTCTTC. Encoded protein: CASSTGLAGEFRSYNEQFF.